This T cell receptor beta chain originates from a study of T cell responses to AZD1222 COVID-19 vaccine. Regarding the study as a whole: Compared with day 0, the breadth and depth of the Spike-specific TCR repertoire rose significantly after two doses of AZD1222.

Repertoires were generated with immunoSEQ multiplex PCR, while TCRdb's copy carries only in-frame clones and drops some. The data contain roughly 150,000 clones, roughly 88% of them singletons. As regards this clone: Antigen: not known.

From germline, CDR1 is SGHNT and CDR2 YYREEE (reference sequence). This CDR3 is 13 amino acids long. The V end was cut by 3 bases, the J end by 7 bases, with 11 bases between. The source is an adult who received the AZD1222 COVID-19 vaccine. This rearrangement joins TRBV5-4 to TRBJ1-5; D may be TRBD1 (6 bases). This material consisted of peripheral blood, taken 28 days after the second AZD1222 dose. CDR3 in DNA: TGTGCCAGCAGCTCGGGGGGGCGGCAGCCCCAGCATTTT. This codes for CASSSGGRQPQHF.